This is a list of T cell receptor beta chains from one sample in a study of blood T cells in healthy people across ages. TCRdb fed the 5' RACE reads into MiXCR, producing one record per CDR3 protein. The sample contains about 1.5 million distinct CDR3 sequences, roughly 43% of which appear only once. Sample: blood. The receptors shown here come from a woman aged 18-29 years in good health. The CDR3 runs from the conserved cysteine through the conserved F or W. A D gene is named only where the DNA matches it firmly. Size tells how often a clone was seen (once, few, many) or the class of an expanded clone, and some rows leave it out.

J gene,V gene,D gene,clone size,CDR3 DNA,CDR3 protein
TRBJ1-5,TRBV20-1,TRBD1,.,TGCAGTGCTAGAGTTCAACGACAGGGTCCTTATAGCAATCAGCCCCAGCATTTT,CSARVQRQGPYSNQPQHF
TRBJ1-5,TRBV7-9,.,few,TGTGCCAGCAGCTTAGATGTAATGGGAAATCAGCCCCAGCATTTT,CASSLDVMGNQPQHF
TRBJ2-7,TRBV30,.,.,TGTGCCTGGATGGAGGGCCACGAGCAGTACTTC,CAWMEGHEQYF
TRBJ2-3,TRBV7-2,TRBD2,.,TGTGCCAGCAGCTGGCTAGCGGCCGCCGTAGATACGCAGTATTTT,CASSWLAAAVDTQYF
TRBJ2-3,TRBV7-2,TRBD2,.,TGTGCGACCGCGGGGGAGCGGGGGGCCACAGCAGATACGCAGTATTTT,CATAGERGATADTQYF
TRBJ1-4,TRBV10-3,.,.,TGTGCCATCAGTGAGGGTGATGGAAAACTGTTTTTT,CAISEGDGKLFF
TRBJ2-1,TRBV11-2,.,.,TGTGCCAGCAGCTTAGTGAGACACAATGAGCAGTTCTTC,CASSLVRHNEQFF
TRBJ2-3,TRBV12-3/TRBV12-4,.,few,TGTGCCAGCAGACTCTCGGGACTCAGCACAGATACGCAGTATTTT,CASRLSGLSTDTQYF
TRBJ2-3,TRBV4-3,.,.,TGCGCCAGCAGCCAAGGCCGAACAGGCACAGATACGCAGTATTTT,CASSQGRTGTDTQYF
TRBJ2-1,TRBV6-2/TRBV6-3,TRBD2,few,TGTGCCAGCAGTTACACCGGACTAGCGAGGGAGCAGTTCTTC,CASSYTGLAREQFF
TRBJ1-2,TRBV20-1,.,.,TGCAGTGCTAGATCGGACATCAATGACTATGGCTACACCTTC,CSARSDINDYGYTF
TRBJ2-1,TRBV15,.,.,TGTGCCACCAGCACAGACAGTAGCTCCTACAATGAGCAGTTCTTC,CATSTDSSSYNEQFF
TRBJ1-2,TRBV12-3/TRBV12-4,.,.,TGTGCCAGTACTCGGGGGGCGGATGGCTACACCTTC,CASTRGADGYTF
TRBJ1-2,TRBV4-3,TRBD1,few,TGCGCCAGCAGCCAAGATAGGGGGCAGATTGGCTACACCTTC,CASSQDRGQIGYTF
TRBJ2-1,TRBV7-2,TRBD2,.,TGCGCCAGCAGACCTCTAGCGGGCACCTACAATGAGCAGTTCTTC,CASRPLAGTYNEQFF
TRBJ2-5,TRBV29-1,TRBD2,.,TGCAGCGTTCTTGGACTAGCGGGAGTAACGGGCAATGAGCAGTACTTC,CSVLGLAGVTGNEQYF
TRBJ2-5,TRBV4-1,.,.,TGCGCCAGCAGCCAAGTCGCTGGCTCGGCGGGGTCCCAGTACTTC,CASSQVAGSAGSQYF
TRBJ1-2,TRBV27,.,many,TGTGCCAGCAGTTTACAGCGAAACTATGGCTACACCTTC,CASSLQRNYGYTF
TRBJ2-3,TRBV20-1,.,.,TGCAGTGCCTGGACCTTCTACACAGATACGCAGTATTTT,CSAWTFYTDTQYF
TRBJ1-5,TRBV20-1,.,.,TGCAGTGCCGTATCCTCGGGGGGCAATCAGCCCCAGCATTTT,CSAVSSGGNQPQHF
TRBJ2-3,TRBV6-2/TRBV6-3,TRBD2,few,TGTGCCAGCAGTTACTACGGGACTAACACAGATACGCAGTATTTT,CASSYYGTNTDTQYF
TRBJ2-1,TRBV6-1,TRBD1,.,TGTGCCGCAGAGACAGGGGCTAGGAATGAGCAGTTCTTC,CAAETGARNEQFF
TRBJ2-1,TRBV4-3,.,.,TGCGCCAGCAGCCAGAGGGGGGCTTACAATGAGCAGTTCTTC,CASSQRGAYNEQFF
TRBJ2-3,TRBV7-2,TRBD2,few,TGTGCCAGCAGCTTAGGCAGCGGGGGGTTCGCAGATACGCAGTATTTT,CASSLGSGGFADTQYF
TRBJ2-3,TRBV7-9,.,.,TGTGCCAGCAGCCCCGGGAGAAGGCCTGATACGCAGTATTTT,CASSPGRRPDTQYF
TRBJ2-7,TRBV28,TRBD2,few,TGTGCCAGCAGTTCGCCTGGACTAGCGGGCCTACTCTCCTACGAGCAGTACTTC,CASSSPGLAGLLSYEQYF
TRBJ2-7,TRBV20-1,TRBD2,.,TGCAGTGCTAGTCCGGGAGGGATTGTGGACGAGCAGTACTTC,CSASPGGIVDEQYF